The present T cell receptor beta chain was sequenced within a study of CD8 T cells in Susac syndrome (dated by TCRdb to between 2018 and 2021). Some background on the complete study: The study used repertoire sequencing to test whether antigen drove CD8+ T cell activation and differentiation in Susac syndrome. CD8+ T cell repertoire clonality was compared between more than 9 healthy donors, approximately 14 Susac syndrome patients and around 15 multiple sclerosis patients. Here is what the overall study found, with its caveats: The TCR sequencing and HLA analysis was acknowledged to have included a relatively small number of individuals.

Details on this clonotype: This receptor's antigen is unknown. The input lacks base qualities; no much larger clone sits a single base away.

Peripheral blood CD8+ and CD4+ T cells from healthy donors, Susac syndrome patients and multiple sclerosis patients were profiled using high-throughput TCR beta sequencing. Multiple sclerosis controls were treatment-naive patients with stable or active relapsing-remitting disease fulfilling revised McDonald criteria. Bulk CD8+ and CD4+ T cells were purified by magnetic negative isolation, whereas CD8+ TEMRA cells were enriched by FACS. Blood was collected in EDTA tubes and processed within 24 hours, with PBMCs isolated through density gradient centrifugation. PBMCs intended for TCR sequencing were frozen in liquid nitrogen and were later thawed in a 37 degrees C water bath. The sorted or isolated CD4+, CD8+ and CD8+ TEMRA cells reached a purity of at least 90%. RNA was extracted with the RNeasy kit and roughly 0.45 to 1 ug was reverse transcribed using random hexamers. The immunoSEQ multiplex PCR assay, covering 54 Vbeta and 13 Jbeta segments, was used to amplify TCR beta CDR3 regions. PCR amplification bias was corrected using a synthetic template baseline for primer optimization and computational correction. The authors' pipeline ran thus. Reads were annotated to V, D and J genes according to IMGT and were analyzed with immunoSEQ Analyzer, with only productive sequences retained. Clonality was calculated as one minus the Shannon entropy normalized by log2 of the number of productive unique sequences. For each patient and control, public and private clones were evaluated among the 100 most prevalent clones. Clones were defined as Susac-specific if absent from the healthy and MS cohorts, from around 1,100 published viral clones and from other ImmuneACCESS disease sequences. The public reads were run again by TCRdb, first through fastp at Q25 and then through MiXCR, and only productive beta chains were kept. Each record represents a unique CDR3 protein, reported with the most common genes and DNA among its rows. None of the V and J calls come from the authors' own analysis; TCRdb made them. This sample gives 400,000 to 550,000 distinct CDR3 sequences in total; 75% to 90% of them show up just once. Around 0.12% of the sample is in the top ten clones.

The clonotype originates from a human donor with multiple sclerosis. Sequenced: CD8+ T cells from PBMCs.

The sequence in DNA is TGTGCCAGCGGGAGCTCCTACGAGCAGTACTTC. Translated, it gives CASGSSYEQYF. Recombination connected TRBV19 to TRBJ2-7, with a weak D call of TRBD2 (6 bases match). Reading the germline V gene (reference sequence) gives CDR1 LNHDA and CDR2 SQIVND. Counted from cysteine to phenylalanine, this CDR3 has 11 amino acids. Here the CDR3 DNA is all that survives: 33 bases in frame from base 1. Cut back by 9 bases and 0 bases, the V and J ends lie 6 bases apart.